This T cell receptor (beta chain) was captured by sequencing in a study of spatial heterogeneity in lung cancer. The V end lost 5 bases, the J end lost 4 bases, and 8 bases lay between the germline ends. This CDR3 is built from 12 residues. Each CDR3 protein gets one entry after TCRdb re-called the 5' RACE reads with MiXCR. The sample yields about 48,000 distinct CDR3 sequences, around 5.2% seen once. Indicated time point: sample taken at primary tumor resection. This clonotype was observed many times. The V gene is TRBV12-3 or TRBV12-4, the J gene TRBJ1-2, with D possibly TRBD1 on 5 matching bases. The sequencing used PBMCs, collected at surgery. This receptor was taken from a male donor with early-stage non-small cell lung cancer. CDR3 DNA: TGTGCCAGCAGTCCCGACAGCTATGGCTACACCTTC. This encodes CASSPDSYGYTF.